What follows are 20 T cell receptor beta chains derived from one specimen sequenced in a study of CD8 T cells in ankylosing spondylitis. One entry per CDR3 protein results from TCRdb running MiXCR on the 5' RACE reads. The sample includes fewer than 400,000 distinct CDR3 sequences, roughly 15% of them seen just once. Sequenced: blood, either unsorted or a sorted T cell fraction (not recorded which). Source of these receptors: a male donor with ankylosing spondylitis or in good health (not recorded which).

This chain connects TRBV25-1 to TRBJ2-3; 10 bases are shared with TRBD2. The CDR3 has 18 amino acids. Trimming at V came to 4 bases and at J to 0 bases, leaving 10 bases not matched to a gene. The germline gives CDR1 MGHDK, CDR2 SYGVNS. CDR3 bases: TGTGCCAGCAGTGGGAACTGGACTAGCGGATCTAGCACAGATACGCAGTATTTT. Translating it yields CASSGNWTSGSSTDTQYF.

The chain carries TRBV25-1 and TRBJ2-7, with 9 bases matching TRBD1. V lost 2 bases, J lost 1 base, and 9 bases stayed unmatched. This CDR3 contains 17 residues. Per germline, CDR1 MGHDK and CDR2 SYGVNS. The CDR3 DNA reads TGTGCCAGCAGTGAAAGCGTGACAGGGGGACGGTCCTACGAGCAGTACTTC. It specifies CASSESVTGGRSYEQYF.

The CDR3 reads CASSPRPENEQFF. In nucleotides, the CDR3 is TGCGCCAGCAGCCCGCGCCCGGAAAATGAGCAGTTCTTC. The V gene is TRBV10-1, the J gene TRBJ2-1, with D unresolved. This CDR3 contains 13 residues. In germline, CDR1 is WNHNN, CDR2 SYGVQD (reference sequence). V lost 6 bases to trimming and J lost 7 bases, with 13 bases between them.

The CDR3 nucleotides are TGCGCCAGCAGCCCTGGGCAGGGTATTTCTAATGAAAAACTGTTTTTT. Residues: CASSPGQGISNEKLFF. The chain combines TRBV5-1 with TRBJ1-4; perhaps TRBD1 as D (5 bases). Trimming took off 4 bases at V and 3 bases at J, with 16 bases between the two ends. The CDR3 sequence is 16 residues long. Germline-derived CDR1 and CDR2 are SGHRS and YFSETQ.

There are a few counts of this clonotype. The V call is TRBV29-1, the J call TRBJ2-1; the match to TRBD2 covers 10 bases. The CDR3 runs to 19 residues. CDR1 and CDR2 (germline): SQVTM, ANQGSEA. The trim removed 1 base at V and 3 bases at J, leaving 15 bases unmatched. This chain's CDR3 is CSVEGVAGGQLSRYNEQFF. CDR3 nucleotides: TGCAGCGTTGAAGGGGTAGCGGGGGGTCAACTCTCGCGCTACAATGAGCAGTTCTTC.

CDR3 in amino acids: CASSQDSSEKGGKLFF. Written as DNA, the CDR3 is TGCGCCAGCAGCCAAGATAGCAGCGAGAAGGGAGGAAAACTGTTTTTT. J is TRBJ1-4 and V is TRBV4-1; D not certain. The CDR3 is made up of 16 amino acids. V was clipped by 0 bases and J by 10 bases, with 18 bases between them. From germline, CDR1 is MGHRA and CDR2 YSYEKL.

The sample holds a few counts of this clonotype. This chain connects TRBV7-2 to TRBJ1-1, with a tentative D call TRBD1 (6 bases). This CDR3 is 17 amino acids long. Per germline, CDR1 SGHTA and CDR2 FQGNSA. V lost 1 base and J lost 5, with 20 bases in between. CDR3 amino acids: CASSLGGGGGGQTEAFF. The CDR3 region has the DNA TGTGCCAGCAGCTTAGGAGGTGGAGGGGGGGGTCAGACTGAAGCTTTCTTT. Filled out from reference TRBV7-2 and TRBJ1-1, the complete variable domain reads GAGVSQSPSNKVTEKGKDVELRCDPISGHTALYWYRQSLGQGLEFLIYFQGNSAPDKSGLPSDRFSAERTGGSVSTLTIQRTQQEDSAVYLCASSLGGGGGGQTEAFFGQGTRLTVV.

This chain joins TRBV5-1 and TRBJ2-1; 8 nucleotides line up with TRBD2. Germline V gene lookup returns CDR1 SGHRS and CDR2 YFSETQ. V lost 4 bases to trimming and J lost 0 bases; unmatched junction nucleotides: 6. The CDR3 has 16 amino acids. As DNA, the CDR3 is TGCGCCAGCAGCCCGGGGGGGCTAAGCTCCTACAATGAGCAGTTCTTC. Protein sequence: CASSPGGLSSYNEQFF.

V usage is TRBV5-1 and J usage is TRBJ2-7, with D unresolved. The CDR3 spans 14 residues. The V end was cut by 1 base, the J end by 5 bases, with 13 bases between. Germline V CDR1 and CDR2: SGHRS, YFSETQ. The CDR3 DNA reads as TGCGCCAGCAGCTTGAGGGTAGGGATGGACGAGCAGTACTTC. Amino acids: CASSLRVGMDEQYF.

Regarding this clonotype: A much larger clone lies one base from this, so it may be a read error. The DNA of the CDR3 is TGTGCCAGCAGCCAAACCTCCTACGAGCAGTACTTC. Translating it yields CASSQTSYEQYF. The J gene is TRBJ2-7, the V gene TRBV3-1; no definite D call. CDR3 length: 12 residues. Trimming stripped 2 bases from V and 0 bases from J, with 2 bases between. Germline loops: CDR1 LGHDT, CDR2 YNNKEL (reference sequence).

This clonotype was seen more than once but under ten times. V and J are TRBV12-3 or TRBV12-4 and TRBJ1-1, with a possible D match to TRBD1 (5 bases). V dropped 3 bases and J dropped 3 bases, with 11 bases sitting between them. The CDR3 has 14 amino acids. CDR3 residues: CASSFSGTYTEAFF. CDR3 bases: TGTGCCAGCAGTTTTTCGGGGACGTACACTGAAGCTTTCTTT.

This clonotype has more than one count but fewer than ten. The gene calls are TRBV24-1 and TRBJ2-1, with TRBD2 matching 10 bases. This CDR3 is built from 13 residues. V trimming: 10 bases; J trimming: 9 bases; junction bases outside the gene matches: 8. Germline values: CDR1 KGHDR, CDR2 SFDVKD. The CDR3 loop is CATGTSETGEQFF. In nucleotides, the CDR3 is TGTGCCACAGGGACTAGCGAGACGGGTGAGCAGTTCTTC.

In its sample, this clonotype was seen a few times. The CDR3, as DNA: TGTGCCTCAGGTGGGACATGGGCAGATACGCAGTATTTT. Translating it yields CASGGTWADTQYF. The chain links TRBV10-3 to TRBJ2-3, with D perhaps matching TRBD1 (6 bases). CDR3 length: 13 amino acids. The V gene's germline CDR1 is ENHRY and CDR2 SYGVKD. V shed 11 bases and J shed 4 bases, with 16 bases lying between them.

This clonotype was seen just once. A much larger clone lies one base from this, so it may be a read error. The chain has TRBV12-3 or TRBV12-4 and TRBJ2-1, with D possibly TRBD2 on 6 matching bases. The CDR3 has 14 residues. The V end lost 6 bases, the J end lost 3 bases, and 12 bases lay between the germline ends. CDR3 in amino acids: CASSPGTYYNEQFF. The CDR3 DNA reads TGTGCCAGCAGCCCCGGGACTTACTACAATGAGCAGTTCTTC.

CDR3 nucleotide sequence: TGCAGCGTTCTTTTCGACCCCTCCCGCGAGCAGTACTTC. This encodes CSVLFDPSREQYF. The J gene is TRBJ2-7, the V gene TRBV29-1; no clear D gene. There are 13 residues in the CDR3. The V end lost 5 bases, the J end lost 6 bases, and 17 bases lay between the germline ends. Germline V gives CDR1 SQVTM, CDR2 ANQGSEA.

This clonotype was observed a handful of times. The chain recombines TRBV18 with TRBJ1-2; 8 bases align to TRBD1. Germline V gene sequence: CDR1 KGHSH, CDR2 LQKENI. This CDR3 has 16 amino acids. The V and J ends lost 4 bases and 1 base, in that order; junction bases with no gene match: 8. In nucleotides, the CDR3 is TGTGCCAGCTCACGACTGACAGGGGCCGATAACTATGGCTACACCTTC. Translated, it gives CASSRLTGADNYGYTF.

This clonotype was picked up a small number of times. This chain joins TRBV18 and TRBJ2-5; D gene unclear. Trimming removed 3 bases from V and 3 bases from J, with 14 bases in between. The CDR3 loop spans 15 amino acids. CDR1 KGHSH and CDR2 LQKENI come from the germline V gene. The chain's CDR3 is CASSPPSKAEETQYF. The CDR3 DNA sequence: TGTGCCAGCTCACCTCCTTCTAAGGCGGAAGAGACCCAGTACTTC.

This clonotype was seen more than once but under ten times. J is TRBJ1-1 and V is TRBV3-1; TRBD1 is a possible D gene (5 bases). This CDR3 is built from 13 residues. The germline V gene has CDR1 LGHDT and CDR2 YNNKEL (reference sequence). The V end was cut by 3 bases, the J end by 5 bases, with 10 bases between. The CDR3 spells CASSQGTGTEAFF. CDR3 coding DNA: TGTGCCAGCAGCCAGGGGACGGGAACTGAAGCTTTCTTT. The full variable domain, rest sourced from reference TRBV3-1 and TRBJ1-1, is DTAVSQTPKYLVTQMGNDKSIKCEQNLGHDTMYWYKQDSKKFLKIMFSYNNKELIINETVPNRFSPKSPDKAHLNLHINSLELGDSAVYFCASSQGTGTEAFFGQGTRLTVV.

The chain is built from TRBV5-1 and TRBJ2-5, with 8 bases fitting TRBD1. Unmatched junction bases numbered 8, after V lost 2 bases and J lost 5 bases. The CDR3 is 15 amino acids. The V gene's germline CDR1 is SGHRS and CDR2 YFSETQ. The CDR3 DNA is TGCGCCAGCAGCTTAACAGGGGGTCGGCGGGAGACCCAGTACTTC. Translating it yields CASSLTGGRRETQYF.

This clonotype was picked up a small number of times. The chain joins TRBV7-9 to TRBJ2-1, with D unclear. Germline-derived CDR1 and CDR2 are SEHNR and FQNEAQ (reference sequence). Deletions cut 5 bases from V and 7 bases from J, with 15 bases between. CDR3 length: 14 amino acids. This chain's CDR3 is CASSPRGGLNEQFF. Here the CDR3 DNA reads TGTGCCAGCAGCCCCCGCGGTGGTTTGAATGAGCAGTTCTTC.